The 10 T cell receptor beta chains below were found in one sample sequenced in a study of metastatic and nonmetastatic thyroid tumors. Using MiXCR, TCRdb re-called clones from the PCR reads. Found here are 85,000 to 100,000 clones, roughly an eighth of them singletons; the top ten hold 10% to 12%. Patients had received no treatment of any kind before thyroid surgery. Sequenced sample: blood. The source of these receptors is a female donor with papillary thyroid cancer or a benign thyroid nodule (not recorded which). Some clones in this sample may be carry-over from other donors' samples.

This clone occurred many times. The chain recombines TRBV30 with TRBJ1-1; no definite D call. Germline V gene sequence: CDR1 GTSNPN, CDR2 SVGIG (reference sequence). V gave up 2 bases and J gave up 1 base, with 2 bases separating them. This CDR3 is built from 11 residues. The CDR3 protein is CAWSKNTEAFF. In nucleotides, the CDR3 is TGTGCCTGGAGTAAGAACACTGAAGCTTTCTTT.

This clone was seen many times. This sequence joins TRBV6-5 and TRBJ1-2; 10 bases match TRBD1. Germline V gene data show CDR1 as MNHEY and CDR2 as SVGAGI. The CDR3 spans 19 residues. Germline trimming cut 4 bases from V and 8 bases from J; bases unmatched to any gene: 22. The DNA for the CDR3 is TGTGCCAGCAGTTCCTCCGGGACAGGGGTAAAGATTTTGAAATGGGGCTACACCTTC. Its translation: CASSSSGTGVKILKWGYTF.

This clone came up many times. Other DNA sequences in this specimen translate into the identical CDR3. This CDR3 reads CASSFDLTGRGDTQYF. The CDR3 DNA reads as TGTGCCAGCAGTTTTGATCTTACTGGGCGGGGAGATACGCAGTATTTT. The chain employs TRBV12-3 or TRBV12-4 and TRBJ2-3; D possibly corresponds to TRBD2 (6 bases). The germline V and J ends were trimmed by 3 bases and 5 bases, with 18 bases remaining between them. The length of the CDR3 is 16 residues.

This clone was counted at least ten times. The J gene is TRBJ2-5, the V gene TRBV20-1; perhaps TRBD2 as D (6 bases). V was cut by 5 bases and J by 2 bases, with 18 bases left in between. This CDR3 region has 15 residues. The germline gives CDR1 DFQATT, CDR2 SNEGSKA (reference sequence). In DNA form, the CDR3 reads TGCAGTGCTGTCACAAACCGGGACTGGCAAGAGACCCAGTACTTC. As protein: CSAVTNRDWQETQYF.

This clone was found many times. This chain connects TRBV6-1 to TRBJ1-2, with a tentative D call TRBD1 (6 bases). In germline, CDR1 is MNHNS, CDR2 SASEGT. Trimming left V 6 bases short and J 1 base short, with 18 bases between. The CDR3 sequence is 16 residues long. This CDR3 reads CASRKIGGPLNYGYTF. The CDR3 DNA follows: TGTGCCAGCAGAAAAATTGGGGGCCCTCTTAACTATGGCTACACCTTC.

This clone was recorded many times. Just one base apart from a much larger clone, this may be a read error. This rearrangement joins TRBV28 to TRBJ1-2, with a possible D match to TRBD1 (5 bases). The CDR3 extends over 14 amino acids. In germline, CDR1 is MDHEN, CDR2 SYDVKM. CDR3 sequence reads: CANSLVRASNGYTF. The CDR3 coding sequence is TGTGCCAACAGTTTAGTCAGGGCTAGTAATGGCTACACCTTC.

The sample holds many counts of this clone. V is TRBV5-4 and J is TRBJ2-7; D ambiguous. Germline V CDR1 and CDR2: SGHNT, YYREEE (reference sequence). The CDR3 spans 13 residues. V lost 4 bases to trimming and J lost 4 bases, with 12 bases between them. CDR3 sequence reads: CASSNQVSYEQYF. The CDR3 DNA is TGTGCCAGCAGCAACCAAGTGTCGTACGAGCAGTACTTC. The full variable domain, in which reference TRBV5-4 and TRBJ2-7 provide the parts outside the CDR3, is ETGVTQSPTHLIKTRGQQVTLRCSSQSGHNTVSWYQQALGQGPQFIFQYYREEENGRGNFPPRFSGLQFPNYSSELNVNALELDDSALYLCASSNQVSYEQYFGPGTRLTVT.

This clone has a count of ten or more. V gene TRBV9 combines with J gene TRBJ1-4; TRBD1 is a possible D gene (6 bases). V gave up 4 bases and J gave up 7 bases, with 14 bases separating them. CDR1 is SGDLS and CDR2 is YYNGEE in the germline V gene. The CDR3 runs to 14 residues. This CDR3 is CASSPGTKGEKLFF. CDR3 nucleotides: TGTGCCAGCAGCCCCGGGACAAAGGGTGAAAAACTGTTTTTT.

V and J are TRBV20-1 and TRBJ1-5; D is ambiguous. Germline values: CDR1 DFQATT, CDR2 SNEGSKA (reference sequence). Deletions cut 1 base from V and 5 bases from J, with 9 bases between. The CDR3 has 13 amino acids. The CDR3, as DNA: TGCAGTGCTAGAGGGACGCAGGATCAGCCCCAGCATTTT. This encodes CSARGTQDQPQHF.

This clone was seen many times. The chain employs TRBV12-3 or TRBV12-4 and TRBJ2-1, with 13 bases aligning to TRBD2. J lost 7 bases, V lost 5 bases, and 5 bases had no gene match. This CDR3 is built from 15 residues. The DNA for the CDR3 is TGTGCCAGCAGTGCCGGGACTAGCGGGATAAATGAGCAGTTCTTC. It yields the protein CASSAGTSGINEQFF.